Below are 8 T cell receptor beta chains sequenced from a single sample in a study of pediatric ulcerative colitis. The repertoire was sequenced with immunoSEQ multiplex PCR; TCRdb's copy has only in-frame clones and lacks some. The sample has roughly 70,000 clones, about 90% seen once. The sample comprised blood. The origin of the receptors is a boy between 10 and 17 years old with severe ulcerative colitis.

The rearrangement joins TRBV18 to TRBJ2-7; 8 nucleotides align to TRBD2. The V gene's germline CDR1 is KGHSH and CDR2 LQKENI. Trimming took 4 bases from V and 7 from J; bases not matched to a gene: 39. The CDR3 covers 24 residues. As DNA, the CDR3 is TGTGCCAGCTCACACGTGAGGTTTGGTTACCCAGCGGGAGAACAGTACCGGGCCGTACGGGAGCAGTACTTC. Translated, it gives CASSHVRFGYPAGEQYRAVREQYF.

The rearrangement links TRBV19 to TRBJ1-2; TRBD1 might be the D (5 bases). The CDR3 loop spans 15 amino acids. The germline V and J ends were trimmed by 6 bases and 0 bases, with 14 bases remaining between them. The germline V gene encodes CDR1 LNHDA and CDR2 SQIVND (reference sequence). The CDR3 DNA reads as TGTGCCAGTAGGCCGGGGGGGTATTCTAACTATGGCTACACCTTC. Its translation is CASRPGGYSNYGYTF. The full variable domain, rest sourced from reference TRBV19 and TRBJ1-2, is DGGITQSPKYLFRKEGQNVTLSCEQNLNHDAMYWYRQDPGQGLRLIYYSQIVNDFQKGDIAEGYSVSREKKESFPLTVTSAQKNPTAFYLCASRPGGYSNYGYTFGSGTRLTVV.

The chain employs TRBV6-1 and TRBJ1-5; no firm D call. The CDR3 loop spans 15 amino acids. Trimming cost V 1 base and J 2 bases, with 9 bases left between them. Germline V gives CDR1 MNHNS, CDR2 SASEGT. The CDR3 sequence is CASSEESWGNQPQHF. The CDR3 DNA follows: TGTGCCAGCAGTGAAGAATCATGGGGCAATCAGCCCCAGCATTTT.

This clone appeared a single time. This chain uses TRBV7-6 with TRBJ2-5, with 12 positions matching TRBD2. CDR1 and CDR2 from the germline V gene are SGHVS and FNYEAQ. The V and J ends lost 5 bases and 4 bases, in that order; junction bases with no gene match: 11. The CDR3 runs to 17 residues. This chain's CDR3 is CASSPALAGGPLETQYF. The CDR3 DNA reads TGTGCCAGCAGCCCTGCCCTAGCGGGAGGGCCCCTAGAGACCCAGTACTTC.

The CDR3 DNA follows: TGTGCCAGCTCCAAAGGGGCTTCAAGCTCCTACAATGAGCAGTTCTTC. Its translation: CASSKGASSSYNEQFF. The chain combines TRBV18 with TRBJ2-1, with D perhaps matching TRBD1 (5 bases). The CDR3 is made up of 16 amino acids. Germline lookup yields CDR1 KGHSH and CDR2 LQKENI. V was cut by 6 bases and J by 0 bases, with 15 bases left in between.

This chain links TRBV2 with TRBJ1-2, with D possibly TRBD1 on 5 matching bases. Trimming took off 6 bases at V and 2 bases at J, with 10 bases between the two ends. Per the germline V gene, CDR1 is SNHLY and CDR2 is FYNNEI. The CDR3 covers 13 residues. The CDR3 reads CASSRTGNYGYTF. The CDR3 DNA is TGTGCCAGCAGCCGTACAGGAAACTATGGCTACACCTTC.

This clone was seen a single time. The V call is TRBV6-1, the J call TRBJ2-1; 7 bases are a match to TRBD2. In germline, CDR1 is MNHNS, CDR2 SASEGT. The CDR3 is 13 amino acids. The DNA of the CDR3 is TGTGCGATACTAGCGAGCTCCTACAATGAGCAGTTCTTC. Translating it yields CAILASSYNEQFF.

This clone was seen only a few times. CDR3 DNA sequence: TGTGCCTGGAGCACAGACCTGAACACTGAAGCTTTCTTT. It yields the protein CAWSTDLNTEAFF. This chain links TRBV30 with TRBJ1-1; D call uncertain. The V end was cut by 3 bases, the J end by 0 bases, with 8 bases between. The CDR3 consists of 13 residues. CDR1 GTSNPN and CDR2 SVGIG come from the germline V gene (reference sequence).